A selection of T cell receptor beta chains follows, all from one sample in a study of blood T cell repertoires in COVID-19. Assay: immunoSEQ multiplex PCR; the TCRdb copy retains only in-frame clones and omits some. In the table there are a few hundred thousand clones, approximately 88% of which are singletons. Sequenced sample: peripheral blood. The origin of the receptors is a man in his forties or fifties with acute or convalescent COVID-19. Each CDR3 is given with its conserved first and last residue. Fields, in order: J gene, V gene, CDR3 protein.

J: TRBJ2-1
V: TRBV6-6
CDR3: CASSDRDRGGNEQFF

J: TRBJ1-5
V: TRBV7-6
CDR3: CASSSPEREAGQPQHF

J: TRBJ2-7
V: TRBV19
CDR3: CASSIGGTYSYEQYF

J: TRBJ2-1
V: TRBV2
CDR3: CAGVTGEDSYNEQFF

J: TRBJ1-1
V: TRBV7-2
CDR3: CASSLQAYGDSEAFF

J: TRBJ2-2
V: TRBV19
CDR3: CATSRSSNTGELFF

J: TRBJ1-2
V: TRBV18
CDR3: CASSPLAGASYGYTF

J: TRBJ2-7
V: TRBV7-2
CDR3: CASSLPETGYFYEQYF

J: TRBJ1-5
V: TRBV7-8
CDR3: CASSPEGLEDQPQHF

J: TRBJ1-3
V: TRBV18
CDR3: CASSPEGQTSGNTIYF

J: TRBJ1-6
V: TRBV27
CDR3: CASSLRQGLSSPLHF

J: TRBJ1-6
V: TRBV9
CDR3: CASSVGPNLGNSPLHF

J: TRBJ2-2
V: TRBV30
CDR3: CARSLRSGELFF

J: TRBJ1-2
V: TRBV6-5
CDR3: CASSKDRGSGYGYTF

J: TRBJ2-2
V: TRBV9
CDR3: CASTWDRGPGELFF

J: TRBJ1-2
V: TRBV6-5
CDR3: CASSAQGGNGGYTF

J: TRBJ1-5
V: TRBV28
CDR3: CASSWDRAPNQPQHF

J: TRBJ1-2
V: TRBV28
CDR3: CASSLIGGQETYGYTF

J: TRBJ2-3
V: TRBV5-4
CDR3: CATRLAGAETQYF

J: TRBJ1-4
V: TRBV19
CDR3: CASSLLVGGEKLFF

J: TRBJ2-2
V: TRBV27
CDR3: CASRAGQGRYGTGELFF

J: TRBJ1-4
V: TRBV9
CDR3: CASSVGQGATNEKLFF

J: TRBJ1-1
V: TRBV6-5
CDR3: CASSRGGTEAFF

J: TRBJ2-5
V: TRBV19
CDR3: CASSILAGGQETQYF

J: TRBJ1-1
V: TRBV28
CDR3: CASSQPRQGNTEAFF

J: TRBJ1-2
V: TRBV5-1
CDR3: CASSRSDRVSGYTF

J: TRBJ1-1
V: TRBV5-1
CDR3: CASRRANTEAFF

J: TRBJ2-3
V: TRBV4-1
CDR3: CASSQGSASSTDTQYF

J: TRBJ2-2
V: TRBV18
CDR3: CASFYTGELFF

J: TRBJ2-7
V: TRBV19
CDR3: CASSIRPILAEGWEQYF

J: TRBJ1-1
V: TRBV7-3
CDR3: CASSPTYGNTEAFF

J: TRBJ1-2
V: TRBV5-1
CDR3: CASSLDRGEYGYTF

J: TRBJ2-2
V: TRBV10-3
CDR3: CAISETDRPQLNTGELFF

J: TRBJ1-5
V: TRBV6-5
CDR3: CASSWVDRNQPQHF

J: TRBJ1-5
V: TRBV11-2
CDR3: CASSHGQGLRNQPQHF

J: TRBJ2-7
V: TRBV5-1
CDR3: CASSRVGAYEQYF

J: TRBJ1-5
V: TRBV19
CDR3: CASSKSRVGNQPQHF

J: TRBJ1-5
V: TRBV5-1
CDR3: CASSLVPGMNQPQHF

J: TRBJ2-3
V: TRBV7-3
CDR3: CASSRGGAGSDTQYF

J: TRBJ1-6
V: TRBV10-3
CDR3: CAISGTGGISPLHF

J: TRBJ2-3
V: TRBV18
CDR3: CASSPGSGTDGDTQYF

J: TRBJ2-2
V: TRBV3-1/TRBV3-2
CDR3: CASSQAGVGTGELFF

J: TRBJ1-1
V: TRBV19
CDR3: CASIEMTGGINTEAFF

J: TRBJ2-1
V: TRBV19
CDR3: CASKWRGNNEQFF

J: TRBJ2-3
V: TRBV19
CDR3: CASMLTGSPDTQYF